The sequence of this TCR beta chain was determined in a study of spatial heterogeneity in lung cancer. As for the study in general: Consistently, beta-chain sequences turned up in larger numbers than alpha-chain sequences did. Overall study findings and caveats: Ubiquitous expanded tumor TCRs were seen in blood more at resection than at follow-up.

TCR cDNA molecules each carried a unique molecular identifier. Using its own MiXCR run on the 5' RACE reads, TCRdb lists one record per CDR3 protein. The table includes 40,000 to 50,000 distinct CDR3 sequences, 7.5% to 9% detected once. This clonotype was counted at least ten times. No antigen is known for it. The CDR3 sequence is 18 residues long. With 3 bases clipped from V and 2 bases from J, the junction kept 9 bases outside the gene matches. CDR1 is SGHVS, CDR2 FNYEAQ, per germline. Documented time point: sample taken at primary tumor resection. The authors sequenced whole RNA from tumor, nontumor lung or frozen PBMC without sorting. The donor group consisted of approximately 77 patients who had untreated, early-stage non-small cell lung cancer.

The chain carries TRBV7-6 and TRBJ2-7, with 14 bases aligning to TRBD2. The sequencing used PBMCs, collected at surgery. The sequence was collected from a female donor with early-stage non-small cell lung cancer. CDR3 sequence (DNA): TGTGCCAGCAGCTTGGGGACTAGCGGGGGCTCAAAAGCCTACGAGCAGTACTTC. Translation gives CASSLGTSGGSKAYEQYF.